These 18 T cell receptor beta chains were all obtained from the same sample, sequenced in a study of T cells in Graves' hyperthyroidism and ophthalmopathy. Amplification of TCR beta CDR3 regions used RNA as the template. Using the HTBI primer set, a first-round RT-PCR was run on the TCR CDR3. TCRdb re-derived calls from the multiplex PCR reads in MiXCR, one entry per CDR3 protein. The sample lists over 500,000 distinct CDR3 sequences; about 16% were seen once. Sequenced material: blood. All receptors derive from a woman in her twenties or thirties with Graves' ophthalmopathy.

The chain is built from TRBV6-2 or TRBV6-3 and TRBJ2-4; possibly TRBD1 or TRBD2 for D (5 bases each). V lost 5 bases, J lost 8 bases, and 13 bases lay in between. The CDR3 is made up of 13 amino acids. The V gene's germline CDR1 is MNHEY and CDR2 SVGEGT. The CDR3 loop reads CASSGWLGDIQYF. The CDR3 nucleotides read TGTGCCAGCAGTGGGTGGTTGGGGGACATTCAGTACTTC.

This clonotype was counted ten times or more. The chain uses TRBV28 and TRBJ1-2; possibly TRBD1 for D (5 bases). The length of the CDR3 is 14 residues. With 1 base removed from V and 4 bases from J, the gap between germline ends came to 10 bases. Germline V gene lookup returns CDR1 MDHEN and CDR2 SYDVKM. The CDR3 protein is CASSLSSTVYGYTF. The CDR3 DNA reads TGTGCCAGCAGTTTATCCTCGACAGTCTATGGCTACACCTTC.

Ten or more counts support this clonotype. The chain carries TRBV20-1 and TRBJ2-1; no reliable D call. Germline lookup yields CDR1 DFQATT and CDR2 SNEGSKA (reference sequence). This CDR3 comprises 16 residues. The germline V and J ends were trimmed by 2 bases and 8 bases, with 22 bases remaining between them. This chain's CDR3 is CSARYKSRGSSHEQFF. DNA of the CDR3: TGCAGTGCTAGATATAAGTCTCGAGGTAGCTCGCATGAGCAGTTCTTC.

This clonotype was observed at least ten times. The rearrangement uses TRBV7-3 and TRBJ2-3, with 12 bases matching TRBD2. The CDR3 contains 15 residues. In germline, CDR1 is SGHTA, CDR2 FQGTGA. The trim removed 5 bases at V and 6 bases at J, leaving 6 bases unmatched. CDR3 sequence reads: CASSETSGSGDTQYF. The CDR3 DNA sequence: TGTGCCAGCAGCGAGACTAGCGGGAGCGGCGATACGCAGTATTTT. The full variable domain, rest sourced from reference TRBV7-3 and TRBJ2-3, is GAGVSQTPSNKVTEKGKYVELRCDPISGHTALYWYRQSLGQGPEFLIYFQGTGAADDSGLPNDRFFAVRPEGSVSTLKIQRTERGDSAVYLCASSETSGSGDTQYFGPGTRLTVL.

This clonotype was recorded at least ten times. This chain connects TRBV28 to TRBJ1-1; possible D gene TRBD1, 5 bases. Trimming cost V 5 bases and J 3 bases, with 16 bases left between them. The CDR3 contains 15 residues. Germline V lookup: CDR1 MDHEN, CDR2 SYDVKM. The CDR3 coding sequence is TGTGCCAGCAGTCCCTTCGGGACCCAAGACACTGAAGCTTTCTTT. Its translation: CASSPFGTQDTEAFF.

The chain links TRBV20-1 to TRBJ2-1, with 9 bases matching TRBD1. Germline values: CDR1 DFQATT, CDR2 SNEGSKA (reference sequence). The CDR3 runs 15 residues. The V segment lost 3 bases and the J segment 4 bases; nucleotides outside the gene matches: 7. CDR3 nucleotides: TGCAGTGCTAGCGATCCGGGACAGGGTTACAATGAGCAGTTCTTC. It encodes CSASDPGQGYNEQFF.

This chain uses TRBV19 with TRBJ1-4; TRBD1 might be the D (6 bases). Trimming removed 8 bases from V and 5 bases from J, with 9 bases in between. The CDR3 sequence is 12 residues long. The V gene's germline CDR1 is LNHDA and CDR2 SQIVND (reference sequence). CDR3 in DNA: TGTGCCAGTGGGGGCTTCAATGAAAAACTGTTTTTT. Protein sequence: CASGGFNEKLFF.

This chain joins TRBV19 and TRBJ2-7, with 13 nucleotides matching TRBD2. Germline V CDR1 and CDR2: LNHDA, SQIVND (reference sequence). The CDR3 totals 16 residues. After removal of 5 bases from V and 5 bases from J, the junction contained 9 bases not matched to a gene. CDR3 sequence (DNA): TGTGCCAGTAGTCCGACTAGCGGGAGGTTCTTGGACGAGCAGTACTTC. This translates into CASSPTSGRFLDEQYF.

A remark on this clonotype: Possible read error: a much larger clone is one base away. The V and J genes are TRBV30 and TRBJ2-7, with 9 positions matching TRBD2. The CDR3 has 16 residues. Germline loops: CDR1 GTSNPN, CDR2 SVGIG (reference sequence). The CDR3 coding sequence is TGTACCTGCCAACCCAATAGCGGGAGTTGGTCCTACGAGCAGTACTTC. Translated, it gives CTCQPNSGSWSYEQYF.

As to this clonotype: This clone may be a read error of a much larger clone one base away. The V gene is TRBV9, the J gene TRBJ2-7; 7 nucleotides line up with TRBD1. CDR3 length equals 16 residues. Germline V lookup: CDR1 SGDLS, CDR2 YYNGEE. The CDR3 region is CAGSSGGRQGFYEQYF. The CDR3 DNA reads as TGTGCCGGCAGCTCCGGAGGTAGACAGGGCTTCTACGAGCAGTACTTC.

This clonotype occurred a few times. Being one base from a much bigger clone, this may be a read error. The chain is built from TRBV7-2 and TRBJ2-6, with D perhaps being TRBD1 or TRBD2 (5 bases each). This CDR3 has 16 residues. Germline lookup yields CDR1 SGHTA and CDR2 FQGNSA. V was pared by 1 base and J by 3 bases, with 10 bases between. CDR3: CASSLEGTLGANVLTF. The CDR3 bases are TGTGCCAGCAGCTTAGAAGGGACCCTTGGGGCCAACGTCCTGACTTTC.

This clonotype was seen many times. This chain joins TRBV5-6 and TRBJ2-5; 7 bases are a match to TRBD2. Germline loops: CDR1 SGHDT, CDR2 YYEEEE. J was trimmed by 1 base and V by 4 bases; bases with no gene match: 4. The CDR3 loop spans 14 amino acids. The CDR3 sequence is CASSDGTIQETQYF. The CDR3 DNA is TGTGCCAGCAGCGATGGGACTATCCAAGAGACCCAGTACTTC.

This clonotype was detected ten times or more. This sequence joins TRBV20-1 and TRBJ2-1, with D tentatively TRBD2 (6 bases). Per the germline V gene, CDR1 is DFQATT and CDR2 is SNEGSKA (reference sequence). This CDR3 region has 15 residues. V was trimmed by 3 bases and J by 0 bases, leaving 12 bases between them. This CDR3 reads CSASPGGNSYNEQFF. The DNA for the CDR3 is TGCAGTGCTAGTCCAGGCGGGAACTCCTACAATGAGCAGTTCTTC.

This clonotype has just one count. This chain uses TRBV9 with TRBJ2-1, with 7 bases that match TRBD1. Trimming cost V 3 bases and J 8 bases; bases outside gene matches: 11. Germline CDR1 SGDLS, CDR2 YYNGEE. The CDR3 is 15 residues long. The CDR3 DNA is TGTGCCAGCAGCGAGGTGACAGGGCGGTCTCATGAGCAGTTCTTC. This translates into CASSEVTGRSHEQFF.

This clonotype was found a few times. The chain has TRBV20-1 and TRBJ1-1; D is uncertain. V dropped 7 bases and J dropped 1 base, with 13 bases sitting between them. CDR3 length equals 13 residues. Germline V gene data show CDR1 as DFQATT and CDR2 as SNEGSKA (reference sequence). The CDR3 sequence: CSGEIRWNTEAFF. The CDR3 DNA reads TGCAGTGGAGAAATAAGGTGGAACACTGAAGCTTTCTTT.

This clonotype occurred many times. The gene calls are TRBV28 and TRBJ1-5; D may be TRBD1 (5 bases). The CDR3 is 17 amino acids. Germline V gives CDR1 MDHEN, CDR2 SYDVKM. Between the trimmed V and J ends, which lost 3 bases and 3 bases, there was a span of 18 bases. CDR3 loop: CASSFELAQGPNQPQHF. The CDR3 coding sequence is TGTGCCAGCAGTTTCGAGTTGGCGCAGGGCCCCAATCAGCCCCAGCATTTT.

Ten or more counts support this clonotype. The rearrangement joins TRBV2 to TRBJ2-5, with TRBD2 as a possible D gene (6 bases). Between the trimmed V and J ends, which lost 6 bases and 8 bases, there was a span of 31 bases. CDR1 is SNHLY, CDR2 FYNNEI, per germline. The CDR3 runs to 18 residues. This CDR3 reads CASSDGTAAAESNETQYF. In DNA, the CDR3 is TGTGCCAGCAGCGACGGGACTGCGGCAGCGGAGTCCAATGAAACCCAGTACTTC.

Only one count was recorded for this clonotype. One end of the junction varies from germline; a read error may be responsible. This chain links TRBV9 with TRBJ2-1; TRBD2 matches 8 bases. This CDR3 is built from 19 residues. CDR1 is SGDLS, CDR2 YYNGEE, per germline. The DNA for the CDR3 is TGTGCCAGCAGTCTAGTCCCGGGACTAGGTTTCGGACGGGACAATGAGCAGCTCTTC. It is translated as CASSLVPGLGFGRDNEQLF. The whole variable domain, remainder taken from reference TRBV9 and TRBJ2-1, is DSGVTQTPKHLITATGQRVTLRCSPRSGDLSVYWYQQSLDQGLQFLIQYYNGEERAKGNILERFSAQQFPDLHSELNLSSLELGDSALYFCASSLVPGLGFGRDNEQLFGPGTRLTVL.